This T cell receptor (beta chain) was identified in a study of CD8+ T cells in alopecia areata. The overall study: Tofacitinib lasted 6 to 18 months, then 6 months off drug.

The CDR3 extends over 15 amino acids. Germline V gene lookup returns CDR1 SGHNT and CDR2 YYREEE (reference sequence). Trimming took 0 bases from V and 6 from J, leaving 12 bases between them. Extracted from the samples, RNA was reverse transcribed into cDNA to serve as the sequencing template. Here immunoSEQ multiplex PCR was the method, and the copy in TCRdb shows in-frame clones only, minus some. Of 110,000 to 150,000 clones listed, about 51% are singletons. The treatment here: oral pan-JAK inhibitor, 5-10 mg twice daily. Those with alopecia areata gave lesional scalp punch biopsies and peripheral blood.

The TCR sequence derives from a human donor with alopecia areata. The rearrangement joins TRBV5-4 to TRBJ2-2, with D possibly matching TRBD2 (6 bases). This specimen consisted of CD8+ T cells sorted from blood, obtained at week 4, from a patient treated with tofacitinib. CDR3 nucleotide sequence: TGTGCCAGCAGCTTGGGCGGGGTGGGCGCCGGGGAGCTGTTTTTT. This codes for CASSLGGVGAGELFF.